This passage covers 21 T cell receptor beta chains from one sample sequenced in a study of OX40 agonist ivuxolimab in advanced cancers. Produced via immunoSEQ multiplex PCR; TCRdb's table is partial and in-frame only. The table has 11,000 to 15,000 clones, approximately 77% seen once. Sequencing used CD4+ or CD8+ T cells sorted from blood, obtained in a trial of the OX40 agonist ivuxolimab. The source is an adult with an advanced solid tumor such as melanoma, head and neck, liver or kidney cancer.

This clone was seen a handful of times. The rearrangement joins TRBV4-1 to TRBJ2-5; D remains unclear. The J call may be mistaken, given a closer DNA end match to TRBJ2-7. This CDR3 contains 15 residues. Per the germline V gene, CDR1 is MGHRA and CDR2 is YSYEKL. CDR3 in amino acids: CASSQDRNPAYEQYF. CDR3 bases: TGCGCCAGCAGCCAAGATAGAAACCCCGCCTACGAGCAGTACTTC.

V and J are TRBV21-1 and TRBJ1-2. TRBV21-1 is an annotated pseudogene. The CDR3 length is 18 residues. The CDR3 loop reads CASSKEDREGSIDYGYTF. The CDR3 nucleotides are TGTGCCAGCAGCAAAGAAGACAGGGAGGGAAGTATAGACTATGGCTACACCTTC.

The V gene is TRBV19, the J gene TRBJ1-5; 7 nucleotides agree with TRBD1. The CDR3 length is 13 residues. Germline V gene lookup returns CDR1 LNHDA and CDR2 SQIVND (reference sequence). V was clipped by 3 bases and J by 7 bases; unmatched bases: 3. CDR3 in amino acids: CASSMEGGQPQHF. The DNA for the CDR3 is TGTGCCAGTAGTATGGAAGGGGGCCAGCCCCAGCATTTT.

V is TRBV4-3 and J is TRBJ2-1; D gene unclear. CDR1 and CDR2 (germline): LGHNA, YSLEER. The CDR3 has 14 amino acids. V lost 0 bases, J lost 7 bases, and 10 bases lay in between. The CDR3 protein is CASSQETDSNEQFF. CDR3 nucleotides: TGCGCCAGCAGCCAAGAAACGGATTCGAATGAGCAGTTCTTC.

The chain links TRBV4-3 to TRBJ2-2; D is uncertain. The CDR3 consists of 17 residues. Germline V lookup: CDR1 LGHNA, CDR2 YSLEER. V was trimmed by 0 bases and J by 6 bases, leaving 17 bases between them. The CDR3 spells CASSQDLHRFLPGELFF. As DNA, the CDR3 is TGCGCCAGCAGCCAAGATCTTCACCGCTTCTTGCCCGGGGAGCTGTTTTTT.

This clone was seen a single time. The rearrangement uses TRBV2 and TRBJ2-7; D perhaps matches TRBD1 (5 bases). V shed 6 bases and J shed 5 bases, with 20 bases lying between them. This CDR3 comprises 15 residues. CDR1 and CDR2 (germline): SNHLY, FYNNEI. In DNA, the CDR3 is TGTGCCAGCAGCCAGCAGACCACTCAAGGGGACGAGCAGTACTTC. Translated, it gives CASSQQTTQGDEQYF.

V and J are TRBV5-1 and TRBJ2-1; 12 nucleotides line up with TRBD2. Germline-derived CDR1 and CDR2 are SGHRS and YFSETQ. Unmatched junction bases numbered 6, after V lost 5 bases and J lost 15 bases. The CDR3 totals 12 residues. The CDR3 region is CASSLGTSGLFF. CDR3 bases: TGCGCCAGCAGTCTGGGGACTAGCGGGTTGTTCTTC.

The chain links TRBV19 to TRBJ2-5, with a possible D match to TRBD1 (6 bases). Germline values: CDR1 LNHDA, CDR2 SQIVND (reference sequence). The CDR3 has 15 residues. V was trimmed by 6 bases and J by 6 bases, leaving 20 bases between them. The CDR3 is CASRWPGADRKTQYF. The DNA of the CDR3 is TGTGCCAGTAGATGGCCAGGGGCTGATAGAAAGACCCAGTACTTC.

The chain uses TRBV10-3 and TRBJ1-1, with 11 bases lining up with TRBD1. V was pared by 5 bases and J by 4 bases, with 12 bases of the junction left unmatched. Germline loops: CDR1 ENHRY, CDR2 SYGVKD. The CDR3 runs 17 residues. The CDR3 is CAISIYGQGATGTEAFF. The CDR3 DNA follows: TGTGCCATCAGTATATATGGACAGGGGGCGACAGGCACTGAAGCTTTCTTT.

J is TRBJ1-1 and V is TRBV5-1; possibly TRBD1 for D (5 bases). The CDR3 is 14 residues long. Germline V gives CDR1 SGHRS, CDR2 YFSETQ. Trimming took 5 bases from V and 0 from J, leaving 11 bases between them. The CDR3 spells CASREGHMNTEAFF. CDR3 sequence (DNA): TGCGCCAGCAGAGAAGGACACATGAACACTGAAGCTTTCTTT.

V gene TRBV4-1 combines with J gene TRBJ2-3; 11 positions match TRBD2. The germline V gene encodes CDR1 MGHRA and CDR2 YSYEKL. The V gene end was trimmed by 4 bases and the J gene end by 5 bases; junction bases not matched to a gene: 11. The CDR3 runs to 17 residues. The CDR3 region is CASSPRGLAVGGDTQYF. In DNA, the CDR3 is TGCGCCAGCAGCCCGCGGGGACTAGCGGTGGGTGGAGATACGCAGTATTTT.

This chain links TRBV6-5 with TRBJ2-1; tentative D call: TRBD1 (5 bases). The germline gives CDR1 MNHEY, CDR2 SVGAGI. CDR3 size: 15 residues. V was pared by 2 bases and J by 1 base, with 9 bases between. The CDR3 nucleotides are TGTGCCAGCAGTTACGGTTACAGGTCCTACAATGAGCAGTTCTTC. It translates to CASSYGYRSYNEQFF.

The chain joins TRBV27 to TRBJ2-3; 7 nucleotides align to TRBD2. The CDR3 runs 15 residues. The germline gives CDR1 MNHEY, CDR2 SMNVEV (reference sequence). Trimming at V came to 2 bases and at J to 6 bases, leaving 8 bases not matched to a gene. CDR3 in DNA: TGTGCCAGCAGTTTAGGGAGGGCCCCCGAGGATACGCAGTATTTT. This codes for CASSLGRAPEDTQYF.

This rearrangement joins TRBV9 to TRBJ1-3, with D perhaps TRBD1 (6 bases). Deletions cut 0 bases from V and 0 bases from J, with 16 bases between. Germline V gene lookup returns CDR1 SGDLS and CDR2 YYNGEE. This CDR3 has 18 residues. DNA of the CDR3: TGTGCCAGCAGCGTAGAGGCAGGGGTTACCTCCTCTGGAAACACCATATATTTT. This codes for CASSVEAGVTSSGNTIYF.

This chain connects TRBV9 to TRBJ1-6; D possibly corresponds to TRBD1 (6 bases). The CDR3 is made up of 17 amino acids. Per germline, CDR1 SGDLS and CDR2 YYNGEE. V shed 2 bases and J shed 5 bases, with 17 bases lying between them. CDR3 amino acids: CASSVGARDIDNSPLHF. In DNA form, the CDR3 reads TGTGCCAGCAGCGTGGGGGCCCGGGACATCGATAATTCACCCCTCCACTTT.

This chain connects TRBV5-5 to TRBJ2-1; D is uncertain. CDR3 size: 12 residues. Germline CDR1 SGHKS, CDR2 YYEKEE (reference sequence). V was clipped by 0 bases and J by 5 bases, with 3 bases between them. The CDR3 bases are TGTGCCAGCAGCTTGGGGGACAATGAGCAGTTCTTC. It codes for CASSLGDNEQFF.

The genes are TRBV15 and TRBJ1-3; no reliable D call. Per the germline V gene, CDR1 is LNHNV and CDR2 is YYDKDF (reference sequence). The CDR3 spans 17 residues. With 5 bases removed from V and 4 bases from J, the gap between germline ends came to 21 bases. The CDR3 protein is CATSGEGLAEPGNTIYF. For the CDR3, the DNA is TGTGCCACCAGCGGGGAAGGGCTAGCCGAGCCAGGAAACACCATATATTTT.

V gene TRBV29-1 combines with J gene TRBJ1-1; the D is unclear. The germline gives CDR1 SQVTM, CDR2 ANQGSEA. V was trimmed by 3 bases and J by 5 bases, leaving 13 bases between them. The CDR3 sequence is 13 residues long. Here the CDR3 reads CSVDPPGETEAFF. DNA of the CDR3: TGCAGCGTTGACCCTCCGGGAGAAACTGAAGCTTTCTTT.

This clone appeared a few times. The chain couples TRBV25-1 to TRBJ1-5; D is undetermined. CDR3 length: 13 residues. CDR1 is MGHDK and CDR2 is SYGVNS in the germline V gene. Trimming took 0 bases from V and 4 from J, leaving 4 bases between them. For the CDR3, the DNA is TGTGCCAGCAGTGAATATAGTAATCAGCCCCAGCATTTT. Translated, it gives CASSEYSNQPQHF.

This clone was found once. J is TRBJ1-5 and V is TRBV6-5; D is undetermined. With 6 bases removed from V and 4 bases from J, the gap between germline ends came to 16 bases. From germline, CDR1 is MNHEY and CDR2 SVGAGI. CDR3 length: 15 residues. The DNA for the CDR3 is TGTGCCAGCAGCCCCGGGCTAGGAGATAATCAGCCCCAGCATTTT. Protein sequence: CASSPGLGDNQPQHF.

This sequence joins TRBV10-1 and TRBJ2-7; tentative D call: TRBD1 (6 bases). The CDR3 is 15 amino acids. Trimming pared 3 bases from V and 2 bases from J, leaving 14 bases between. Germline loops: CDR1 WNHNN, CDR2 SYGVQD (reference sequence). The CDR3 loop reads CASSELPTGAYEQYF. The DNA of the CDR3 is TGCGCCAGCAGTGAATTACCGACAGGAGCCTACGAGCAGTACTTC.